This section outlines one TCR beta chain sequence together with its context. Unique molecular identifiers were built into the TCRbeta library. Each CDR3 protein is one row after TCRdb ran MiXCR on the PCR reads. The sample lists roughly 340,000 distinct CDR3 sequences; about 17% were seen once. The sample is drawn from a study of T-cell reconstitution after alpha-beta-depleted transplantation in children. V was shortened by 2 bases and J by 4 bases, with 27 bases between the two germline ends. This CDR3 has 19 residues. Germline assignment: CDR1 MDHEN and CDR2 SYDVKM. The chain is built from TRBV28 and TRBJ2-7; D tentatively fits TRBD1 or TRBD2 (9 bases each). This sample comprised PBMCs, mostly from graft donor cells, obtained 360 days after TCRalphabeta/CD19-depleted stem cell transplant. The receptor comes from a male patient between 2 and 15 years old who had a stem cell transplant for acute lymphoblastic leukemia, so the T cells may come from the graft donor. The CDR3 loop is CASSLVGQGRLAATYEQYF. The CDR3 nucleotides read TGTGCCAGCAGTTTAGTGGGACAGGGAAGACTAGCGGCTACTTACGAGCAGTACTTC. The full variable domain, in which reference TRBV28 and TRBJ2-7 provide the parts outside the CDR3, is DVKVTQSSRYLVKRTGEKVFLECVQDMDHENMFWYRQDPGLGLRLIYFSYDVKMKEKGDIPEGYSVSREKKERFSLILESASTNQTSMYLCASSLVGQGRLAATYEQYFGPGTRLTVT.